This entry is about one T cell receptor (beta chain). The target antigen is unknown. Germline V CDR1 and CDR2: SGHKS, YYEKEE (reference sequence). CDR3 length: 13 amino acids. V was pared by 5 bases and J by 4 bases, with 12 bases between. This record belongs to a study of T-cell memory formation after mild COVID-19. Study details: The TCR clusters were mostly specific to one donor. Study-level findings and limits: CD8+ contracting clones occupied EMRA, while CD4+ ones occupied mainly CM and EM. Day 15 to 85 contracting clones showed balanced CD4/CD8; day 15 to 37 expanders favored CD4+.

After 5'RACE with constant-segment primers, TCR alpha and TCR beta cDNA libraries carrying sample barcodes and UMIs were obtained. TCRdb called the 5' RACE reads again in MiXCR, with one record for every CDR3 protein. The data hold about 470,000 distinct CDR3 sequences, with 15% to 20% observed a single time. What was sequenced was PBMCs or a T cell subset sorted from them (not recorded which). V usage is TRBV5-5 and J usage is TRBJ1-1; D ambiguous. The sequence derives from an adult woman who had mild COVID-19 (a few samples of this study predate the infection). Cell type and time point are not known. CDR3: CASSPPSSTEAFF. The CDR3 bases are TGTGCCAGCAGTCCTCCCTCGAGCACTGAAGCTTTCTTT.